A single sample gave rise to the 27 T cell receptor beta chains below, sequenced in a study of beta chain features in type 1 diabetes. Expressed TCRB transcripts were sequenced because the entire RNA isolate underwent reverse transcription. The data were produced by immunoSEQ multiplex PCR, yet TCRdb's version contains in-frame clones alone and is incomplete. The repertoire holds hundreds of thousands of clones, with 15% to 19% as singletons. Sequencing was performed on naive CD4+ T cells from blood. These receptors were collected from a man aged 18 to 35 in good health.

Details on this clone: Different DNA sequences within this sample yield the same CDR3. The CDR3 DNA is TGTGCCAGCAGCGTAGCCGCAGCGAGCTCCTACAATGAGCAGTTCTTC. This translates into CASSVAAASSYNEQFF. The gene calls are TRBV9 and TRBJ2-1; D ambiguous. The CDR3 spans 16 residues. Germline values: CDR1 SGDLS, CDR2 YYNGEE. Between the trimmed V and J ends, which lost 0 bases and 0 bases, there was a span of 10 bases.

Here the CDR3 reads CASSVGAGNPETQYF. DNA for the CDR3: TGTGCCAGCAGCGTAGGCGCGGGGAACCCCGAGACCCAGTACTTC. The chain couples TRBV9 to TRBJ2-5, with D perhaps matching TRBD2 (6 bases). The CDR3 runs to 15 residues. Germline values: CDR1 SGDLS, CDR2 YYNGEE. Trimming removed 0 bases from V and 5 bases from J, with 14 bases in between.

This clone has a handful of counts. V usage is TRBV2 and J usage is TRBJ1-5; D perhaps matches TRBD1 (6 bases). Germline CDR1 reads SNHLY; CDR2 reads FYNNEI. This CDR3 is built from 14 residues. V was pared by 3 bases and J by 4 bases, with 10 bases between. The DNA for the CDR3 is TGTGCCAGCAGTGAGACGCAGGGGAATCAGCCCCAGCATTTT. This gives the protein CASSETQGNQPQHF.

There are a few counts of this clone. The chain employs TRBV25-1 and TRBJ1-5; D is perhaps TRBD1 (5 bases). Trimming took off 9 bases at V and 6 bases at J, with 18 bases between the two ends. The CDR3 is 14 amino acids. Germline V gene sequence: CDR1 MGHDK, CDR2 SYGVNS. CDR3 sequence reads: CASAQGGAGQPQHF. The CDR3 DNA follows: TGTGCCAGTGCCCAGGGCGGTGCAGGTCAGCCCCAGCATTTT.

The chain combines TRBV5-1 with TRBJ1-1; D possibly corresponds to TRBD1 (6 bases). Germline V gene data show CDR1 as SGHRS and CDR2 as YFSETQ. V dropped 5 bases and J dropped 0 bases, with 11 bases sitting between them. The CDR3 spans 14 residues. DNA of the CDR3: TGCGCCAGCAGTCGGACAGAGCTGAACACTGAAGCTTTCTTT. This encodes CASSRTELNTEAFF. Complete variable domain (other parts from reference TRBV5-1 and TRBJ1-1): KAGVTQTPRYLIKTRGQQVTLSCSPISGHRSVSWYQQTPGQGLQFLFEYFSETQRNKGNFPGRFSGRQFSNSRSEMNVSTLELGDSALYLCASSRTELNTEAFFGQGTRLTVV.

The V and J genes are TRBV23-1 and TRBJ1-1; D remains unclear. TRBV23-1 is labeled an ORF, and its function is uncertain. Trimming took 6 bases from V and 0 from J, leaving 17 bases between them. The CDR3 sequence is 16 residues long. The CDR3 reads CASSREAPEMNTEAFF. CDR3 DNA sequence: TGCGCCAGCAGCCGGGAAGCCCCAGAGATGAACACTGAAGCTTTCTTT.

J is TRBJ2-7 and V is TRBV7-2; D is possibly TRBD1 (6 bases). The V end lost 5 bases, the J end lost 2 bases, and 13 bases lay between the germline ends. Per the germline V gene, CDR1 is SGHTA and CDR2 is FQGNSA. CDR3 size: 14 residues. The CDR3 region has the DNA TGTGCCAGCAGCATCGAACAGGGTACCTACGAGCAGTACTTC. It yields the protein CASSIEQGTYEQYF.

This clone was detected a few times. For the CDR3, the DNA is TGTGCCAGCAGCCCTCGACAGGGAAACCAGAACACTGAAGCTTTCTTT. Translated: CASSPRQGNQNTEAFF. V is TRBV7-2 and J is TRBJ1-1, with TRBD1 matching 7 bases. CDR1 is SGHTA and CDR2 is FQGNSA in the germline V gene. The V segment lost 5 bases and the J segment 1 base; nucleotides outside the gene matches: 10. This CDR3 contains 16 residues.

The chain uses TRBV11-2 and TRBJ2-3, with TRBD2 identical over 9 bases. V lost 5 bases, J lost 2 bases, and 11 bases stayed unmatched. This CDR3 has 17 amino acids. Germline CDR1 SGHAT, CDR2 FQNNGV. In nucleotides, the CDR3 is TGTGCCAGCAGCCCAGTAAGCGGGAGGCCCTACACAGATACGCAGTATTTT. As protein: CASSPVSGRPYTDTQYF.

CDR3 in DNA: TGCGCCAGCAGTGCCCCTGAGGCGGGGGGCACAGATACGCAGTATTTT. It is translated as CASSAPEAGGTDTQYF. The V and J genes are TRBV10-2 and TRBJ2-3; 7 bases are shared with TRBD2. The trim removed 4 bases at V and 1 base at J, leaving 8 bases unmatched. Germline CDR1 WSHSY, CDR2 SAAADI. This CDR3 is built from 16 residues.

This CDR3 is CASTLSGNTIYF. CDR3 nucleotides: TGTGCCAGCACCTTATCTGGAAACACCATATATTTT. The J gene is TRBJ1-3, the V gene TRBV9, with D unclear. V gave up 6 bases and J gave up 1 base, with 5 bases separating them. The CDR3 totals 12 residues. Germline-derived CDR1 and CDR2 are SGDLS and YYNGEE.

This clone has a handful of counts. The rearrangement joins TRBV4-3 to TRBJ1-2, with TRBD1 identical over 8 bases. CDR3 size: 15 residues. Germline values: CDR1 LGHNA, CDR2 YSLEER. With 2 bases clipped from V and 1 base from J, the junction kept 3 bases outside the gene matches. This CDR3 is CASSQSGGFNYGYTF. Written as DNA, the CDR3 is TGCGCCAGCAGCCAATCAGGGGGCTTTAACTATGGCTACACCTTC.

This clone was detected a few times. The CDR3 spells CASSSPSHETQYF. The DNA for the CDR3 is TGTGCCAGCAGCTCACCTAGTCACGAGACCCAGTACTTC. The chain has TRBV7-2 and TRBJ2-5; D is undetermined. Germline values: CDR1 SGHTA, CDR2 FQGNSA. The CDR3 runs 13 residues. Trimming took 4 bases from V and 5 from J, leaving 11 bases between them.

V is TRBV9 and J is TRBJ1-2, with 8 bases that match TRBD1. V lost 4 bases, J lost 6 bases, and 8 bases stayed unmatched. The CDR3 contains 14 residues. Germline CDR1 and CDR2: SGDLS and YYNGEE. CDR3 residues: CASSTRTGRDGYTF. For the CDR3, the DNA is TGTGCCAGCAGCACCCGGACAGGGAGAGATGGCTACACCTTC.

Worth noting for this clone: Because the CDR3's place on the DNA is in doubt, the DNA is left out and the CDR3 is given as listed by TCRdb. The chain links TRBV28 to TRBJ1-1. The CDR3 contains 11 residues when both ends are counted. Germline V lookup: CDR1 MDHEN, CDR2 SYDVKM. CDR3 sequence reads: CASIYFGEAFF.

The gene calls are TRBV15 and TRBJ1-2, with D possibly being TRBD1 (5 bases). The germline CDR1 and CDR2 sequences are LNHNV and YYDKDF (reference sequence). CDR3 size: 16 residues. V was trimmed by 1 base and J by 6 bases, leaving 18 bases between them. CDR3 DNA: TGTGCCACCAGCAGAGCGGCGGGGGACCAAAGAAATGGCTACACCTTC. Translation: CATSRAAGDQRNGYTF.

This clone was picked up a small number of times. V usage is TRBV7-2 and J usage is TRBJ2-7, with 13 bases lining up with TRBD2. Germline CDR1 is SGHTA and CDR2 is FQGNSA. The CDR3 totals 13 residues. With 7 bases clipped from V and 9 bases from J, the junction kept 6 bases outside the gene matches. DNA for the CDR3: TGTGCCAGCACTCGGGGACTAGCGGGATTGCAGTACTTC. Residues: CASTRGLAGLQYF.

This clone was observed a handful of times. The rearrangement links TRBV9 to TRBJ2-3, with D perhaps matching TRBD2 (6 bases). Per the germline V gene, CDR1 is SGDLS and CDR2 is YYNGEE. This CDR3 spans 13 amino acids. The V end lost 9 bases, the J end lost 5 bases, and 16 bases lay between the germline ends. This CDR3 is CATSPGGVDTQYF. The CDR3 DNA follows: TGTGCCACCTCCCCGGGCGGGGTAGATACGCAGTATTTT. The entire variable domain, with the rest obtained from reference TRBV9 and TRBJ2-3, is as follows: DSGVTQTPKHLITATGQRVTLRCSPRSGDLSVYWYQQSLDQGLQFLIQYYNGEERAKGNILERFSAQQFPDLHSELNLSSLELGDSALYFCATSPGGVDTQYFGPGTRLTVL.

The chain recombines TRBV27 with TRBJ2-1, with a possible D match to TRBD2 (7 bases). Germline V gene lookup returns CDR1 MNHEY and CDR2 SMNVEV (reference sequence). V lost 3 bases, J lost 4 bases, and 13 bases lay in between. The CDR3 runs to 15 residues. The DNA for the CDR3 is TGTGCCAGCAGTTTGCAGGGGAGGGCTTACAATGAGCAGTTCTTC. It is translated as CASSLQGRAYNEQFF.

The table lists this clone with a few counts. The rearrangement links TRBV7-3 to TRBJ2-2; no clear D gene. Trimming took 3 bases from V and 4 from J, leaving 9 bases between them. In germline, CDR1 is SGHTA, CDR2 FQGTGA. The CDR3 length is 14 residues. CDR3 in DNA: TGTGCCAGCAGCTTGAGTAGTGGCACCGGGGAGCTGTTTTTT. This sequence encodes CASSLSSGTGELFF. Based on the CDR3 plus reference TRBV7-3 and TRBJ2-2, the full variable domain is GAGVSQTPSNKVTEKGKYVELRCDPISGHTALYWYRQSLGQGPEFLIYFQGTGAADDSGLPNDRFFAVRPEGSVSTLKIQRTERGDSAVYLCASSLSSGTGELFFGEGSRLTVL.

The chain recombines TRBV12-5 with TRBJ1-5; D unresolved. The CDR3 loop spans 15 amino acids. Germline CDR1 and CDR2: LGHNT and FRNRAP. V lost 1 base, J lost 1 base, and 8 bases lay in between. The CDR3 sequence: CASGLGVGSNQPQHF. The CDR3 region has the DNA TGTGCTAGTGGTTTGGGGGTGGGGAGCAATCAGCCCCAGCATTTT.

A few counts support this clone. CDR3 DNA sequence: TGTGCCTGGAGCCTACCAGGACGGAGCTATGGCTACACCTTC. Residues: CAWSLPGRSYGYTF. V usage is TRBV30 and J usage is TRBJ1-2; D remains ambiguous. The CDR3 has 14 amino acids. From germline, CDR1 is GTSNPN and CDR2 SVGIG (reference sequence). Deletions cut 3 bases from V and 4 bases from J, with 15 bases between.

The V and J genes are TRBV30 and TRBJ2-7; 9 nucleotides match TRBD1. The CDR3 consists of 15 residues. CDR1 is GTSNPN, CDR2 SVGIG, per germline (reference sequence). The CDR3 spells CALIPGQGVFYEQYF. The CDR3 DNA reads TGTGCACTAATACCGGGACAGGGAGTATTCTACGAGCAGTACTTC. Drawing the rest from reference TRBV30 and TRBJ2-7, the complete variable domain is SQTIHQWPATLVQPVGSPLSLECTVEGTSNPNLYWYRQAAGRGLQLLFYSVGIGQISSEVPQNLSASRPQDRQFILSSKKLLLSDSGFYLCALIPGQGVFYEQYFGPGTRLTVT.

This chain links TRBV7-9 with TRBJ2-7, with D possibly being TRBD1 (5 bases). This CDR3 comprises 17 residues. Germline loops: CDR1 SEHNR, CDR2 FQNEAQ (reference sequence). Trimming took off 5 bases at V and 1 base at J, with 21 bases between the two ends. CDR3 in DNA: TGTGCCAGCAGCCCTCCGAAAAGGGTGACAGTTTCCTACGAGCAGTACTTC. Translating it yields CASSPPKRVTVSYEQYF.

Only a few counts were recorded for this clone. The rearrangement uses TRBV4-1 and TRBJ2-7, with TRBD1 identical over 7 bases. Germline CDR1 reads MGHRA; CDR2 reads YSYEKL. CDR3 size: 16 residues. Trimming cost V 3 bases and J 2 bases; bases outside gene matches: 10. CDR3 loop: CASSHSNWTGAYEQYF. The CDR3 DNA sequence: TGCGCCAGCAGCCATAGCAACTGGACAGGAGCCTACGAGCAGTACTTC.

This clone occurred a few times. J is TRBJ1-1 and V is TRBV29-1; unclear D gene. CDR1 and CDR2 (germline): SQVTM, ANQGSEA. V dropped 3 bases and J dropped 1 base, with 9 bases sitting between them. This CDR3 has 13 amino acids. CDR3 amino acids: CSVEWDKNTEAFF. Here the CDR3 DNA reads TGCAGCGTTGAGTGGGATAAGAACACTGAAGCTTTCTTT.

The chain joins TRBV5-6 to TRBJ2-1; D is unresolved. Between the trimmed V and J ends, which lost 5 bases and 10 bases, there was a span of 10 bases. Germline-derived CDR1 and CDR2 are SGHDT and YYEEEE. The CDR3 consists of 11 residues. The CDR3 nucleotides read TGTGCCAGCAGGTTGACCGGAGAGCAGTTCTTC. It specifies CASRLTGEQFF.